The clone carrying this T cell receptor (beta chain) was seen a few times. TCRdb ran MiXCR on the RT-PCR reads and lists one entry per CDR3 protein. The sample consists of more than 700,000 distinct CDR3 sequences, over 20% of them appearing once. This sample was taken from a study of response to subunit inactivated influenza vaccine. Germline V gene sequence: CDR1 MGHRA, CDR2 YSYEKL. CDR3 length: 13 amino acids. The V and J ends lost 0 bases and 6 bases respectively, with 9 bases between them. The source was PBMCs from blood, collected more than 4 days after vaccination. V usage is TRBV4-1 and J usage is TRBJ2-7, with D perhaps TRBD2 (6 bases). This sequence was found in a middle-aged man who received an inactivated influenza vaccine. CDR3 bases: TGCGCCAGCAGCCAAGATCCCGGGGGCGAGCAGTACTTC. Its protein is CASSQDPGGEQYF.